This T cell receptor beta chain was found in a study of graft-versus-host responses after intestinal transplantation. Looking at the study overall: All recipients were given anti-thymocyte globulin induction, and tacrolimus and steroids were then administered for roughly 3 years.

The data were produced by immunoSEQ multiplex PCR, yet TCRdb's version contains in-frame clones alone and is incomplete. The sample includes some 130,000 clones, roughly 93% of them seen just once. The length of the CDR3 is 12 residues. The germline V gene has CDR1 MDHEN and CDR2 SYDVKM. V was pared by 2 bases and J by 7 bases, with 5 bases between. Concerning this clone itself: What it binds is not known.

The sample consisted of unstimulated CD4+ T cells sorted from spleen or lymph node cells, taken before intestinal transplant. This clonotype was obtained from a human donor who received an intestinal transplant. This rearrangement joins TRBV28 to TRBJ1-4; D is uncertain. In DNA form, the CDR3 reads TGTGCCAGCAGTTTAATTCGTGAAAAACTGTTTTTT. Its translation: CASSLIREKLFF.